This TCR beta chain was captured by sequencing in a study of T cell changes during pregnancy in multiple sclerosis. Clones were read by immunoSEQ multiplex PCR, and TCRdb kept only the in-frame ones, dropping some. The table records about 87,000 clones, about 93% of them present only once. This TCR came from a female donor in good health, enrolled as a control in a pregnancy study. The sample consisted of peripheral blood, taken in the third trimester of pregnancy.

The CDR3 sequence: CSAAKVTGWMAKNIQYF. DNA for the CDR3: TGCAGCGCTGCGAAAGTGACAGGGTGGATGGCCAAAAACATTCAGTACTTC. The chain has TRBV29-1 and TRBJ2-4; 7 bases are shared with TRBD1. This CDR3 has 17 residues. The germline V gene has CDR1 SQVTM and CDR2 ANQGSEA. V lost 7 bases and J lost 1; bases outside the gene matches: 16.